This T cell receptor beta chain was identified in a study of early T cells in non-severe SARS-CoV-2 infection. Background on the study: It was bulk RNA from unsorted whole blood that was sequenced, and the chains were unpaired.

At least ten counts were recorded for this clonotype. The CDR3 length is 14 residues. Germline assignment: CDR1 SGHTA and CDR2 FQGNSA. The germline V and J ends were trimmed by 4 bases and 7 bases, with 14 bases remaining between them. Each CDR3 protein gets one entry after TCRdb re-called the 5' RACE reads with MiXCR. The sample carries about 52,000 distinct CDR3 sequences, roughly 11% recorded once. The receptor's source is an adult who was a healthcare worker with PCR-confirmed SARS-CoV-2 infection or an uninfected control (not recorded which). V is TRBV7-2 and J is TRBJ2-1; the D is unclear. Input material: whole blood. The CDR3 reads CASSSQVSLNEQFF. CDR3 sequence (DNA): TGTGCCAGCAGCTCCCAAGTGAGTTTGAATGAGCAGTTCTTC.